This T cell receptor (beta chain) came from a study of blood T cell repertoires in COVID-19. Study-level background: Donors in the United States, Italy and Spain gave samples during acute or convalescent COVID-19.

The CDR3 spans 14 residues. V was cut by 5 bases and J by 3 bases, with 13 bases left in between. The germline V gene has CDR1 SGHTA and CDR2 FQGNSA. Authors' data handling: By means of reference gene primer amplification, nucleated cell counts were estimated. The method was immunoSEQ multiplex PCR; TCRdb's version includes in-frame clones alone and lacks a portion of them. The V and J calls and clone size are taken from that table; D and trimming were inferred from the DNA. Seen here are about 210,000 clones, around 80% observed once, and the top ten hold 7.5% to 9%. A few counts support this clone. J is TRBJ2-5 and V is TRBV7-2; D is unresolved. The clonotype comes from a woman aged 50 to 60 with acute or convalescent COVID-19. Sequencing was carried out using peripheral blood. CDR3 region: CASSHGRSEETQYF. CDR3 sequence (DNA): TGTGCCAGCAGCCATGGCCGGAGCGAAGAGACCCAGTACTTC. The full variable domain, rest sourced from reference TRBV7-2 and TRBJ2-5, is GAGVSQSPSNKVTEKGKDVELRCDPISGHTALYWYRQSLGQGLEFLIYFQGNSAPDKSGLPSDRFSAERTGGSVSTLTIQRTQQEDSAVYLCASSHGRSEETQYFGPGTRLLVL.